These T cell receptor beta chains were read from a single sample in a study of T-cell memory formation after mild COVID-19. MiXCR, applied by TCRdb to the 5' RACE reads, yields one record per CDR3 protein. The profile shows roughly 560,000 distinct CDR3 sequences, around 21% of them singletons. The sequenced sample was PBMCs or a T cell subset sorted from them (not recorded which). Receptors originate from an adult woman who had mild COVID-19 (a few samples of this study predate the infection). Cell type and time point are not known. Each CDR3 is given with its conserved first and last residue. The order of the fields is clone size, J gene, D gene, V gene, CDR3 DNA, CDR3 protein. The D gene is left open where the match is weak. Only some rows state a clone size, as once, few, many or a class for expanded clones.

. | TRBJ2-7 | . | TRBV4-1 | TGCGCCAGCAGCCAAGGTAGAGGGGTTCCCTACGAGCAGTACTTC | CASSQGRGVPYEQYF
. | TRBJ1-2 | . | TRBV5-4 | TGTGCCAGCAGCCGGGACACCTTGACGCTCTATGGCTACACCTTC | CASSRDTLTLYGYTF
. | TRBJ2-7 | . | TRBV20-1 | TGCAGTGCTACCCGGAGTGGTAAAGAGCAGTACTTC | CSATRSGKEQYF
. | TRBJ1-1 | TRBD1 | TRBV10-3 | TGTGCCATCAGGGACAGGGAGAACACTGAAGCTTTCTTT | CAIRDRENTEAFF
. | TRBJ1-2 | TRBD1 | TRBV20-1 | TGCAGTGGGGACAGGGGAAACTATGGCTACACCTTC | CSGDRGNYGYTF
few | TRBJ2-5 | TRBD1 | TRBV24-1 | TGTGCCACCAGTGACCCGGGACAGGGCTTGGAGACCCAGTACTTC | CATSDPGQGLETQYF
. | TRBJ2-5 | . | TRBV18 | TGTGCCAGCTCACCACCGGGCAGAAAGGGGGAGACCCAGTACTTC | CASSPPGRKGETQYF
few | TRBJ2-6 | TRBD2 | TRBV7-9 | TGTGCCAGCAGCGTCAGCGGGGTCCCCTCTGGGGCCAACGTCCTGACTTTC | CASSVSGVPSGANVLTF
. | TRBJ2-7 | TRBD2 | TRBV11-3 | TGTGCCAGCAGCCTGGGACTAGCGGACGAGCAGTACTTC | CASSLGLADEQYF
few | TRBJ2-7 | . | TRBV7-6 | TGTGCCAGCAGCTTATCTCCGTACTACGAGCAGTACTTC | CASSLSPYYEQYF
few | TRBJ2-1 | TRBD2 | TRBV27 | TGTGCCAGCAGTCAAGGGACTAGCGGGGCTAGCTCCTACAATGAGCAGTTCTTC | CASSQGTSGASSYNEQFF
. | TRBJ2-1 | TRBD2 | TRBV2 | TGTGCCAGCAGTGGGGGGTTGGGACTAGCGGGAGTGCTAGGCGATGAGCAGTTCTTC | CASSGGLGLAGVLGDEQFF